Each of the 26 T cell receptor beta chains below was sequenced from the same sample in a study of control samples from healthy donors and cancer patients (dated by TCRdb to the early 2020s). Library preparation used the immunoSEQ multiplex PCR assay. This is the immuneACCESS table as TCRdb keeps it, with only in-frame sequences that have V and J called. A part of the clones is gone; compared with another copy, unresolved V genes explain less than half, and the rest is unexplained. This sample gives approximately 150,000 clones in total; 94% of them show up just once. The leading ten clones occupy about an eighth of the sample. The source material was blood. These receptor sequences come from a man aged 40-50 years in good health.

The CDR3 reads CASSTGGGTQYF. Written as DNA, the CDR3 is TGTGCCAGTAGTACAGGGGGAGGTACGCAGTATTTT. This chain links TRBV19 with TRBJ2-3, with D possibly TRBD1 on 7 matching bases. This CDR3 is 12 amino acids long. CDR1 is LNHDA, CDR2 SQIVND, per germline (reference sequence). Trimming shortened V by 4 bases and J by 8 bases, and 10 bases separated the two germline ends.

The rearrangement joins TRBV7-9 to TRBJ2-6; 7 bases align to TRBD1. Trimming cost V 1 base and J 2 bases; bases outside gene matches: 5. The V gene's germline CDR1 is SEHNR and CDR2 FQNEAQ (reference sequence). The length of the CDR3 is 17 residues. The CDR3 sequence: CASSLGQGETGANVLTF. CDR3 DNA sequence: TGTGCCAGCAGCTTAGGGCAGGGGGAGACTGGGGCCAACGTCCTGACTTTC.

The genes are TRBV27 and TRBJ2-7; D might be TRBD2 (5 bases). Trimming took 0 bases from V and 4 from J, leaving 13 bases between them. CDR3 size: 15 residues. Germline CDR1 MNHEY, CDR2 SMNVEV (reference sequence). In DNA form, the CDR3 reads TGTGCCAGCAGTTTATCCCCCCGGGGTTGGTACGAGCAGTACTTC. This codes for CASSLSPRGWYEQYF.

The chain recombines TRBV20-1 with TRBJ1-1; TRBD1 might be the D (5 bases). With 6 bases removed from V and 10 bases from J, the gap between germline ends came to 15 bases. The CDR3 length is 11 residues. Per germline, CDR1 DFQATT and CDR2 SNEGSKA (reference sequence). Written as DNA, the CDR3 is TGCAGTGCCCAGGGCGATTCGGCAGCTTTCTTT. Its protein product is CSAQGDSAAFF.

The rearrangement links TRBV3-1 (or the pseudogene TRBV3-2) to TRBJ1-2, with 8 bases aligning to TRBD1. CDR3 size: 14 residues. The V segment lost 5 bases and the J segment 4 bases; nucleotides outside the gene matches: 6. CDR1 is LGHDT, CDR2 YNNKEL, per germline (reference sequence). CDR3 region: CASSSDRGLYGYTF. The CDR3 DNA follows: TGTGCCAGCAGCTCTGACAGGGGACTCTATGGCTACACCTTC.

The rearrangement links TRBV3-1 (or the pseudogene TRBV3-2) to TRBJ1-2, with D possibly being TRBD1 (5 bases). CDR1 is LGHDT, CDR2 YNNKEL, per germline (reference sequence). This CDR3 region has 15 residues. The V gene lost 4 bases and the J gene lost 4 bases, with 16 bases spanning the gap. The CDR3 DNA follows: TGTGCCAGCAGCCCCTCGTCGGGGGGAACCTATGGCTACACCTTC. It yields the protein CASSPSSGGTYGYTF.

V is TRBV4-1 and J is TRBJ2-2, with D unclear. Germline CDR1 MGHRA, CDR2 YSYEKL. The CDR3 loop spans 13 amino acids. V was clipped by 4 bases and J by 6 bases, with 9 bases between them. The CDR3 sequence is CASSLLGPGELFF. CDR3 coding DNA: TGCGCCAGCAGCCTCCTCGGTCCCGGGGAGCTGTTTTTT.

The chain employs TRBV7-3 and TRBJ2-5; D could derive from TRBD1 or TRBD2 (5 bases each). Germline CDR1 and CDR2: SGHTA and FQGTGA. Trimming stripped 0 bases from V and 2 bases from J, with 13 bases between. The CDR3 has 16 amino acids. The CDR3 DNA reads TGTGCCAGCAGCTTAACCGGGGCAGGGCTGCAAGAGACCCAGTACTTC. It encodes CASSLTGAGLQETQYF.

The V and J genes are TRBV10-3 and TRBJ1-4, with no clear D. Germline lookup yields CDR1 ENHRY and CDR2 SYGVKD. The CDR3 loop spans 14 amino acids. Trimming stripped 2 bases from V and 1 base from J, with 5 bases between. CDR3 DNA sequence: TGTGCCATCAGTGAGCTCGGAACTAATGAAAAACTGTTTTTT. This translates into CAISELGTNEKLFF.

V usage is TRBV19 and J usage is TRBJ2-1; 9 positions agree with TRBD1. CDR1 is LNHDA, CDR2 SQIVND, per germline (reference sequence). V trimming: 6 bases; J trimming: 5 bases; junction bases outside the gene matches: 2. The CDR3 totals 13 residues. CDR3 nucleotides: TGTGCCAGTAGGGACAGGGGTGACAATGAGCAGTTCTTC. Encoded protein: CASRDRGDNEQFF.

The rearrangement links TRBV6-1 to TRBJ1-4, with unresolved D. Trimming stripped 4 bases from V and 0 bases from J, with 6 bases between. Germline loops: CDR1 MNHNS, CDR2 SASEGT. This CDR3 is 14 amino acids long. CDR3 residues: CASSGATTNEKLFF. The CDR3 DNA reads TGTGCCAGCAGTGGAGCCACAACTAATGAAAAACTGTTTTTT.

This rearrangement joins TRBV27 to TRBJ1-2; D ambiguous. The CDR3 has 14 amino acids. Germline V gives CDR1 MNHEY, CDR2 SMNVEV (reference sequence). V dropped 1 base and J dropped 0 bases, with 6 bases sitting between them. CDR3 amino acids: CASSLYGSNYGYTF. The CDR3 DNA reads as TGTGCCAGCAGTTTATACGGGTCTAACTATGGCTACACCTTC.

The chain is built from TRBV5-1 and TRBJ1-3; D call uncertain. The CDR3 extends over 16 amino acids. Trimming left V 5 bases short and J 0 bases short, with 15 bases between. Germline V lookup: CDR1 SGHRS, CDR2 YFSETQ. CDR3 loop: CASSYSDGLSGNTIYF. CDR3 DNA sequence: TGCGCCAGCAGTTACTCTGACGGGCTCTCTGGAAACACCATATATTTT. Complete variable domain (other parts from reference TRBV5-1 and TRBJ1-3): KAGVTQTPRYLIKTRGQQVTLSCSPISGHRSVSWYQQTPGQGLQFLFEYFSETQRNKGNFPGRFSGRQFSNSRSEMNVSTLELGDSALYLCASSYSDGLSGNTIYFGEGSWLTVV.

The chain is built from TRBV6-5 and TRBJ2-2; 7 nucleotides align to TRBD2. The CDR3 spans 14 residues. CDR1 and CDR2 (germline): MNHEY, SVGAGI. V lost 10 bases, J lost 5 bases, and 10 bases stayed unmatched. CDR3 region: CATRIGGGTGELFF. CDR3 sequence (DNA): TGTGCCACCAGAATTGGGGGAGGGACCGGGGAGCTGTTTTTT.

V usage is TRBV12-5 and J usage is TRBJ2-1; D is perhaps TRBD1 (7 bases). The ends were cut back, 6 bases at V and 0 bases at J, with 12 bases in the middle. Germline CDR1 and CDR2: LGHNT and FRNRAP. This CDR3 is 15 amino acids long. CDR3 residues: CASGSRGVSYNEQFF. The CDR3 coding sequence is TGTGCTAGTGGATCCAGGGGGGTCTCCTACAATGAGCAGTTCTTC. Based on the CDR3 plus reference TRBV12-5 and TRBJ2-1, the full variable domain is DARVTQTPRHKVTEMGQEVTMRCQPILGHNTVFWYRQTMMQGLELLAYFRNRAPLDDSGMPKDRFSAEMPDATLATLKIQPSEPRDSAVYFCASGSRGVSYNEQFFGPGTRLTVL.

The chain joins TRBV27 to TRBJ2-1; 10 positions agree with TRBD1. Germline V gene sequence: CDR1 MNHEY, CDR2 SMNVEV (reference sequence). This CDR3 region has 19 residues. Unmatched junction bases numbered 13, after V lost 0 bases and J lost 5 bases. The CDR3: CASSLSVSKGTGADNEQFF. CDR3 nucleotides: TGTGCCAGCAGTTTATCAGTGAGCAAAGGGACAGGGGCAGACAATGAGCAGTTCTTC.

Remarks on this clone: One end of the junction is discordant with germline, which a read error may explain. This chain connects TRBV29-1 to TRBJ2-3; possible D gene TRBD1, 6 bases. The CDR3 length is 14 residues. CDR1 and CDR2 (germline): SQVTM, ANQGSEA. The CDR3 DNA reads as TGCAGCGCCGCTGGGGGCCCTAGCACAGGTACGCAGTATTTT. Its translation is CSAAGGPSTGTQYF.

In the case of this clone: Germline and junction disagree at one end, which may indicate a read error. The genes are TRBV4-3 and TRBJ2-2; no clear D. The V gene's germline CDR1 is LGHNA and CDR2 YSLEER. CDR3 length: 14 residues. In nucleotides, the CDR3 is TGCGCCGGCAGCCAAGGACGGCACACCGGGGAGCTGTTTTTT. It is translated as CAGSQGRHTGELFF.

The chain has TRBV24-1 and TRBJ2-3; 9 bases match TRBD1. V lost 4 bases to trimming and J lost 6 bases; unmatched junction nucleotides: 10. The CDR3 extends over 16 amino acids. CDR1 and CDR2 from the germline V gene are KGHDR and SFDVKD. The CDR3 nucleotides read TGTGCCACCAGTGAAGTAGGACAGGGGATTTTGGATACGCAGTATTTT. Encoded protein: CATSEVGQGILDTQYF.

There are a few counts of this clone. CDR3 nucleotide sequence: TGCAGTGCTAGTCGGGGCTGGAGGTATGCTTTCTTT. Translation gives CSASRGWRYAFF. The V gene is TRBV20-1, the J gene TRBJ1-1; the D gene is possibly TRBD1 (5 bases). The CDR3 has 12 amino acids. V lost 3 bases, J lost 11 bases, and 16 bases lay in between. Germline CDR1 and CDR2: DFQATT and SNEGSKA (reference sequence).

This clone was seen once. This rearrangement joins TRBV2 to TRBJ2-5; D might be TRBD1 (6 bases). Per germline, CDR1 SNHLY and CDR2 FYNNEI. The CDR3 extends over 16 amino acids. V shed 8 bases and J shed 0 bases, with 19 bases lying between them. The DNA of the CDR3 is TGTGCCAGCGATCTGGTGGTGGACAGTAACCAAGAGACCCAGTACTTC. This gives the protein CASDLVVDSNQETQYF. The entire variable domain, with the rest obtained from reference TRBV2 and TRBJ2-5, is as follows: EPEVTQTPSHQVTQMGQEVILRCVPISNHLYFYWYRQILGQKVEFLVSFYNNEISEKSEIFDDQFSVERPDGSNFTLKIRSTKLEDSAMYFCASDLVVDSNQETQYFGPGTRLLVL.

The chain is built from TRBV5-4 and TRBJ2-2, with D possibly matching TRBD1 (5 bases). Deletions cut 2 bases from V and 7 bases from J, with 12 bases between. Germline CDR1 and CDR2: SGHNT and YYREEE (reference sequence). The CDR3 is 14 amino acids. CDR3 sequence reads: CASSLVGDSGELFF. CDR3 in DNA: TGTGCCAGCAGCTTAGTAGGGGATAGCGGGGAGCTGTTTTTT.

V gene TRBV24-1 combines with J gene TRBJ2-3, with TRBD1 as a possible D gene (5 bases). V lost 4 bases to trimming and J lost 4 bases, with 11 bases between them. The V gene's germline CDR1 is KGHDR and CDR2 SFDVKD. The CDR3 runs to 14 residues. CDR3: CATSDLAGPDTQYF. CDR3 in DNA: TGTGCCACCAGTGACCTGGCAGGGCCAGATACGCAGTATTTT.

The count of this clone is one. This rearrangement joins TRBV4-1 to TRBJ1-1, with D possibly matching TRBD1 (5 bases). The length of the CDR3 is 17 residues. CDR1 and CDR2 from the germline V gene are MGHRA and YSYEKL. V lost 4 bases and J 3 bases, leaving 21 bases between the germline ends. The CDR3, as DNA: TGCGCCAGCAGCCTGGGTTCGGCAGGGCGGTCGGACACTGAAGCTTTCTTT. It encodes CASSLGSAGRSDTEAFF.

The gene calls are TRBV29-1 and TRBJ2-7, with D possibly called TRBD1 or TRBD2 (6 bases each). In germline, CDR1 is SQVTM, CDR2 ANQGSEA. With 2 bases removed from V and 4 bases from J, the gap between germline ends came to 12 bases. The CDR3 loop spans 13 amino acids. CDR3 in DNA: TGCAGCGTTGAAATGGGGGGCTCATACGAGCAGTACTTC. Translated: CSVEMGGSYEQYF.

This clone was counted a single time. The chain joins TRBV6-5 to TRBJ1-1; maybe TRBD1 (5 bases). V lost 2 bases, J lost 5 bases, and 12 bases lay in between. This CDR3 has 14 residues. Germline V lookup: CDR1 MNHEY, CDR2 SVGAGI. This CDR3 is CASSYRGGGTEAFF. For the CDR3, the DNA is TGTGCCAGCAGTTACAGGGGCGGAGGGACTGAAGCTTTCTTT.